One T cell receptor beta chain is described in this entry. The target antigen is unknown. The data stem from a study of CD8+CD57+ T cells in acquired aplastic anemia. General study results and limits: Patients and controls turned out to have 25 to 30 CD8+ CDR3 sequences in common.

CDR3 and TCR beta VDJ profiling relied on genomic DNA as the template. One entry per CDR3 protein, called by TCRdb with MiXCR from the reads. There are 150,000 to 200,000 distinct CDR3 sequences in the sample; about 64% occur only once, and under 50% lies in the top ten. Trimming removed 2 bases at V and 1 base at J, with 7 bases between. CDR1 and CDR2 (germline): SGHRS, YFSETQ. The CDR3 sequence is 15 residues long. Source material: sorted CD4+, CD8+, or CD8+CD57+ T cells (not recorded which) from PBMCs. The receptor was derived from a human donor in good health. The chain couples TRBV5-1 to TRBJ2-6; a weak D match, TRBD1 (6 bases). This chain's CDR3 is CASSLGQSGANVLTF. CDR3 sequence (DNA): TGCGCCAGCAGCTTAGGACAGTCTGGGGCCAACGTCCTGACTTTC. Looking up the rest from reference TRBV5-1 and TRBJ2-6 gives the full variable domain: KAGVTQTPRYLIKTRGQQVTLSCSPISGHRSVSWYQQTPGQGLQFLFEYFSETQRNKGNFPGRFSGRQFSNSRSEMNVSTLELGDSALYLCASSLGQSGANVLTFGAGSRLTVL.